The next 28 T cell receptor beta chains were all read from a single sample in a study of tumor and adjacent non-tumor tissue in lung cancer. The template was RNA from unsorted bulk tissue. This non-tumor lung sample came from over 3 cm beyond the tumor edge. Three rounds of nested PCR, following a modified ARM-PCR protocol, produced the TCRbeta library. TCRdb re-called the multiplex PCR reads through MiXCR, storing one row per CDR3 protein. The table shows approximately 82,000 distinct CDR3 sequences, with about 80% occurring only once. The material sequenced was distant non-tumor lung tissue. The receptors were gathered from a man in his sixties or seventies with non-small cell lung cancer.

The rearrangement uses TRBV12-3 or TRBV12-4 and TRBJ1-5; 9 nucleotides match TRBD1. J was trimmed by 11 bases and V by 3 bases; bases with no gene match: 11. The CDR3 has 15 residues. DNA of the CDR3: TGTGCCAGCAGTTTCGAAACAGGGGGCTTTCAATCCCAGCATTTT. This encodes CASSFETGGFQSQHF.

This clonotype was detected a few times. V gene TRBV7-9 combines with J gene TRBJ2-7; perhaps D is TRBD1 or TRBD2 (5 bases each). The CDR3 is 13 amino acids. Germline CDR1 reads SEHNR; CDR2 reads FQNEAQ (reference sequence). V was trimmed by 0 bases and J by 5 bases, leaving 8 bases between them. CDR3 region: CASSLAGDHEQYF. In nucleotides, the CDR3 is TGTGCCAGCAGCTTAGCAGGGGACCACGAGCAGTACTTC.

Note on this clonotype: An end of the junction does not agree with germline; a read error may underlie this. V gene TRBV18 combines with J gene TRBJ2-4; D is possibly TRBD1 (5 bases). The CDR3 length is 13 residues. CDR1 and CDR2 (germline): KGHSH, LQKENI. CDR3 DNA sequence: TGTGCAAGCTCACCTGTGACAGAAAAAATTCAGTACTTC. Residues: CASSPVTEKIQYF.

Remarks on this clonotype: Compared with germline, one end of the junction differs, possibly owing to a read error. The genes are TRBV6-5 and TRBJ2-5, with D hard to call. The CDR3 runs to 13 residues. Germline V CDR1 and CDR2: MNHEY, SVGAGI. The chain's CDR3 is CVSQKLSQETHYF. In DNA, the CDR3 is TGTGTCAGCCAGAAGTTGAGTCAAGAGACCCATTACTTC.

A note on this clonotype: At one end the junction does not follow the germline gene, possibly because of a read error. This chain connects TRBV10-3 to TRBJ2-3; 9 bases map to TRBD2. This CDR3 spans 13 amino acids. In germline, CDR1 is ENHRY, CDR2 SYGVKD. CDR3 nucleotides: TGTGCCATAAGTGGACTAGCGCCAGGTACGCAGTATTTT. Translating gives CAISGLAPGTQYF.

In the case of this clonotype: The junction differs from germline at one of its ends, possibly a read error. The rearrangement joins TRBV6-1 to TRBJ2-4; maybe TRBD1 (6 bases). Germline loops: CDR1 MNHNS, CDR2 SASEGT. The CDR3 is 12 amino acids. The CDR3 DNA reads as TGTTCCAGCAGGGGCGTCAAAAACAATCAGTACTTC. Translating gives CSSRGVKNNQYF.

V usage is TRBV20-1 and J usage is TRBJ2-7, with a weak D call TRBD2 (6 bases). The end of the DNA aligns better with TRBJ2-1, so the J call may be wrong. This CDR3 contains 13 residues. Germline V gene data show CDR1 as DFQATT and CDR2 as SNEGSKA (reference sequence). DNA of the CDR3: TGCAGTGCTAGGGAAGGAGGGATCTACGAGCAGTTCTTC. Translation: CSAREGGIYEQFF.

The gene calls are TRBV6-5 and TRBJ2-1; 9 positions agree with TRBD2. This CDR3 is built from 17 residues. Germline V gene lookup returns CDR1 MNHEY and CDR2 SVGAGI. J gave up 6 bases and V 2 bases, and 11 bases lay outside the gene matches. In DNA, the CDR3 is TGTGCCAGCAGTTACACGACGACGCTAGCGGGACGCAATGAGCAGTTCTTC. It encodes CASSYTTTLAGRNEQFF.

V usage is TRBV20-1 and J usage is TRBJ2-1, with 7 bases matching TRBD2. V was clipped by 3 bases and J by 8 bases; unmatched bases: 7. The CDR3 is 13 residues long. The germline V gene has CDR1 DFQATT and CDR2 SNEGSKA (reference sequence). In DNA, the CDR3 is TGCAGTGCTAGTAGGACTAGTCTCTATGAGCAGTTCTTC. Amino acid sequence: CSASRTSLYEQFF.

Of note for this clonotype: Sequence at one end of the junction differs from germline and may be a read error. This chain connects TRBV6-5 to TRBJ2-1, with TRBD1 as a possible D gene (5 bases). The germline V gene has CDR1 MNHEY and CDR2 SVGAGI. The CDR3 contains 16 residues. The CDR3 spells CASNYDVGDYYNEQFF. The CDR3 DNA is TGTGCCAGCAATTACGATGTAGGGGATTACTATAATGAGCAGTTCTTC.

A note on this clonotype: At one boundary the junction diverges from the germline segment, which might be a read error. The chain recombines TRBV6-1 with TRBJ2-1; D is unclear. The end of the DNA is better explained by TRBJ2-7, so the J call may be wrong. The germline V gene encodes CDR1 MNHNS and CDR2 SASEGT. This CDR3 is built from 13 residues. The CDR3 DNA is TGTACCAGCATCGGTAACTCCCTGCGTGAGCAGTACTTC. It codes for CTSIGNSLREQYF.

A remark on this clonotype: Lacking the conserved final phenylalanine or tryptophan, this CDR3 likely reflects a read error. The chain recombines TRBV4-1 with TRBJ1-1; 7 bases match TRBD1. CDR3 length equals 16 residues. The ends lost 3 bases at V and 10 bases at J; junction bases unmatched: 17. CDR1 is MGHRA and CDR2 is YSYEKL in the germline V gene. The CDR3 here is CASSQALGQLGAGAFL. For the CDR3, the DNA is TGCGCCAGCAGCCAGGCCCTGGGACAGTTGGGCGCTGGAGCTTTCCTT.

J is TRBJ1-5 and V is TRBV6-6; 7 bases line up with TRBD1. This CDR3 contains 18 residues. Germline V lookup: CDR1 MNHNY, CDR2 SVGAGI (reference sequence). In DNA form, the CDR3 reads TGTGTCGGCGATTACTTCGGGTGGGGACAGAATAGCAATCAGCCCCAGCATTTT. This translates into CVGDYFGWGQNSNQPQHF.

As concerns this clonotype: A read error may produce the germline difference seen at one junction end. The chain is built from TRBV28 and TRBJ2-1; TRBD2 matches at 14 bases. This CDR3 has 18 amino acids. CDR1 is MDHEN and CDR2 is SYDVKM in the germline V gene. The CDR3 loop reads CASSSGLAGEDLYNEQFF. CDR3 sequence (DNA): TGTGCCAGCAGTTCGGGACTAGCGGGGGAGGATCTGTACAATGAACAGTTCTTC.

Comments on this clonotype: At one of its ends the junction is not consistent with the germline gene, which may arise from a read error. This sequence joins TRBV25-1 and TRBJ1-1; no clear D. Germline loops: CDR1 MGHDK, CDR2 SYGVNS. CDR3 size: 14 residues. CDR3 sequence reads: CDSSDGLPNSEAFF. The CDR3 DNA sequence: TGTGACAGCAGTGATGGCCTGCCTAACTCTGAAGCTTTCTTT. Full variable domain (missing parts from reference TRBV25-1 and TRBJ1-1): EADIYQTPRYLVIGTGKKITLECSQTMGHDKMYWYQQDPGMELHLIHYSYGVNSTEKGDLSSESTVSRIRTEHFPLTLESARPSHTSQYLCDSSDGLPNSEAFFGQGTRLTVV.

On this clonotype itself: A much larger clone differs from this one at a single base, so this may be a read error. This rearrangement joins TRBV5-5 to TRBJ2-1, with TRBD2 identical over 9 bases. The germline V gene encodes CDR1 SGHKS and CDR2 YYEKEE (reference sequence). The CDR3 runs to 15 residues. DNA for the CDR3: TGTGCCAGCAGCTTTAGCGGGAGTTTCTACAGTGAGCAGTTCTTC. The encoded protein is CASSFSGSFYSEQFF.

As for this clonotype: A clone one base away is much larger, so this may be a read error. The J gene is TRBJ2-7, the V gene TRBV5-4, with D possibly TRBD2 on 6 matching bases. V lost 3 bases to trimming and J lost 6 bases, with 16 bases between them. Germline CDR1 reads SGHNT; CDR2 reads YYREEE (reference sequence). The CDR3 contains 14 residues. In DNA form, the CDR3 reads TGTGCCAGCAGCTCTAACGGGGGACCGCCCGAGCAGTACTTC. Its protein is CASSSNGGPPEQYF.

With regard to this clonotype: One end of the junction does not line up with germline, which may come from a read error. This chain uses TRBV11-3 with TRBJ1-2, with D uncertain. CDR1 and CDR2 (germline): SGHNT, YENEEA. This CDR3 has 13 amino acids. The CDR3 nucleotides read TGTGCCAGCAGTCCGCGACGTAGCTATGGCTTCACCTTC. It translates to CASSPRRSYGFTF.

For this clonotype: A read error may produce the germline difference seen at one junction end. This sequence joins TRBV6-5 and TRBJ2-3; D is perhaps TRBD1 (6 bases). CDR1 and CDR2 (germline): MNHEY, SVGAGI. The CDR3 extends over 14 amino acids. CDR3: CASNSRTVTDTQYF. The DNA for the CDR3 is TGTGCCAGCAATTCAAGGACAGTCACAGACACGCAGTATTTT.

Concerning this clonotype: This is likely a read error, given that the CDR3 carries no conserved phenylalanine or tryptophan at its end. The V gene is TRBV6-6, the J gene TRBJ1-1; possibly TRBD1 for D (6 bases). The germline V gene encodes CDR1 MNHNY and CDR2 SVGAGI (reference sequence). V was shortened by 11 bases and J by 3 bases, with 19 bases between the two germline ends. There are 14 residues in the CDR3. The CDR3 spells CAADHTGWDTEAFL. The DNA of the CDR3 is TGTGCCGCAGACCACACAGGGTGGGACACTGAAGCTTTCTTA.

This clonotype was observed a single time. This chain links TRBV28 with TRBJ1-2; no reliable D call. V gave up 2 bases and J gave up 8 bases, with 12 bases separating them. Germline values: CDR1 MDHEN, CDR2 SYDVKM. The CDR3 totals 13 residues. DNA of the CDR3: TGTGCCAGCAGTTTAATGTGGGCGTGGGGCTACACCTTC. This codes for CASSLMWAWGYTF.

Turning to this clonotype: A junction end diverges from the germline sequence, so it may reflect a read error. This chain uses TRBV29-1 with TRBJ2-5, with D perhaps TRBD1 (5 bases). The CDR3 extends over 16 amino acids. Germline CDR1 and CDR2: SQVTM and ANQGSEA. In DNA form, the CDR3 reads TGCAGTGCCAAGCCCTACCTCCAGACAGCTCAAGAGACCCATTACTTC. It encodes CSAKPYLQTAQETHYF.

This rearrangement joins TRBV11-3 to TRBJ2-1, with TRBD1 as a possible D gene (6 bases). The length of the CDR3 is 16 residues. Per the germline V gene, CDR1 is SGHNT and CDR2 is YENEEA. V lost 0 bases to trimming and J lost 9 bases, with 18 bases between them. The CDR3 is CASSLDSTGGRGEQFF. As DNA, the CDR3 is TGTGCCAGCAGCTTAGACTCCACGGGCGGCAGGGGTGAGCAGTTCTTC.

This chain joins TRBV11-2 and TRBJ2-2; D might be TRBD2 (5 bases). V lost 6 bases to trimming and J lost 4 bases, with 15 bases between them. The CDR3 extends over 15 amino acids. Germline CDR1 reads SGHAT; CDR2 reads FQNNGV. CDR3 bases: TGTGCCAGCAGTCCCGGGATACCGAGCACCGGGGAGCTGTTTTTT. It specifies CASSPGIPSTGELFF.

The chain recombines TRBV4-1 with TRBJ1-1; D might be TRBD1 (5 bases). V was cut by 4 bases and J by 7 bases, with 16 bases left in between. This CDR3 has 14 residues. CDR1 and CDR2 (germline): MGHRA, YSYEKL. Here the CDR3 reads CASSLTNWGNEAFF. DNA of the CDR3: TGCGCCAGCAGCCTAACGAATTGGGGCAATGAAGCTTTCTTT.

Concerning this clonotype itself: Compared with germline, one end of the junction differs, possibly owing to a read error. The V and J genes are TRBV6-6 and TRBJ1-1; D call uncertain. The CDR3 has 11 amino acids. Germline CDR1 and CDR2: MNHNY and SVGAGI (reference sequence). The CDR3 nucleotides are TGTGCCAGTGTGGTGAACACTGGAGCTTTCTTT. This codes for CASVVNTGAFF.

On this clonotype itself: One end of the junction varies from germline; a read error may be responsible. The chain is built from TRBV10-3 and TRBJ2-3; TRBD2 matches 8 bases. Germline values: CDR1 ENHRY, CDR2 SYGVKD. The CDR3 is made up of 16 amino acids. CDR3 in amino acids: CVISDTNGRDTDTQYF. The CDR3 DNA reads TGTGTCATCAGTGATACTAACGGGAGGGACACAGATACGCAGTATTTT.

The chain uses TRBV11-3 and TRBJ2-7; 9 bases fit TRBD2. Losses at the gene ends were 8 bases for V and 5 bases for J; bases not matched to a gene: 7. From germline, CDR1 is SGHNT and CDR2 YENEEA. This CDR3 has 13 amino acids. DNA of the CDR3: TGTGCCAGCGGAATAGCGGGGGTGAACGAGCAGTACTTC. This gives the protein CASGIAGVNEQYF.